This T cell receptor (beta chain) appears in the sequencing data of a study of T cells after posttransplantation cyclophosphamide. Whole-study results and caveats: After PTCy, TRB diversity resembled that of CNI/methotrexate controls. TRB overlap between skin or GI tissue T cells and blood was limited. Donor CD8+ memory clones often dominated recipient blood repertoires at later times.

Method: immunoSEQ multiplex PCR; TCRdb's copy keeps in-frame clones and lacks some. The data show over 35,000 clones, with none appearing a single time. In this sample, this clone turned up many times. Its target is unknown. This receptor was identified in a man over 45 in good health, CMV-negative, and a related stem cell transplant donor. Sequenced sample: PBMCs.

In DNA, the CDR3 is TGTGCCAGCAGCACCGGGACAACAGAGACCCAGTACTTC. It translates to CASSTGTTETQYF. The chain carries TRBV5-5 and TRBJ2-5; perhaps TRBD1 as D (6 bases). Trimming left V 4 bases short and J 4 bases short, with 11 bases between. The germline CDR1 and CDR2 sequences are SGHKS and YYEKEE (reference sequence). The CDR3 has 13 amino acids.